One and the same sample provided the 4 T cell receptor beta chains below, sequenced in a study of blood T cells in healthy people across ages. A sample-barcoded 5' primer and a J-beta primer mix were used in a second PCR of about 7 to 12 cycles. One entry per CDR3 protein, called by TCRdb with MiXCR from the 5' RACE reads. The sample includes 800,000 or so distinct CDR3 sequences, 25% of them seen just once. These same records also appear under a second study, on T cells of mothers and their children.

Specimen: blood. The receptors derive from a boy between 10 and 17 years old in good health.

This clonotype was seen only a few times. This sequence joins TRBV4-2 and TRBJ1-5; possible D gene TRBD1, 5 bases. The V end lost 1 base, the J end lost 0 bases, and 7 bases lay between the germline ends. The CDR3 is 15 amino acids. Germline CDR1 and CDR2: LGHNA and YNFKEQ. In DNA form, the CDR3 reads TGTGCCAGCAGCCAAGCGACAGATAGCAATCAGCCCCAGCATTTT. It yields the protein CASSQATDSNQPQHF.

The chain joins TRBV25-1 to TRBJ1-2; 9 nucleotides agree with TRBD1. CDR3 length: 14 residues. The V segment lost 4 bases and the J segment 8 bases; nucleotides outside the gene matches: 8. Germline values: CDR1 MGHDK, CDR2 SYGVNS. As DNA, the CDR3 is TGTGCCAGCAGTGCCGCCGGGACAGGGAGCGGCTACACCTTC. Amino acids: CASSAAGTGSGYTF.

The V gene is TRBV20-1, the J gene TRBJ2-4, with D possibly being TRBD2 (6 bases). The V gene lost 3 bases and the J gene lost 9 bases, with 18 bases spanning the gap. This CDR3 comprises 14 residues. Germline CDR1 and CDR2: DFQATT and SNEGSKA (reference sequence). The CDR3 protein is CSASRGEGSRIQYF. The CDR3 DNA follows: TGCAGTGCTAGTCGCGGGGAAGGTTCCCGCATTCAGTACTTC.

CDR3 sequence (DNA): TGTGCCAGCAGCGGACAGGGACTAGCGGAACACAATGAGCAGTTCTTC. This translates into CASSGQGLAEHNEQFF. The chain uses TRBV7-9 and TRBJ2-1; 11 bases map to TRBD2. CDR3 length equals 16 residues. Per the germline V gene, CDR1 is SEHNR and CDR2 is FQNEAQ (reference sequence). Trimming at V came to 5 bases and at J to 5 bases, leaving 8 bases not matched to a gene.